This TCR beta chain appears in the sequencing data of a study of CD8 T cells in ankylosing spondylitis. General observations from the study: Existing reports had already noted some motif variants in reactive arthritis synovial fluid and blood.

TCRdb re-called the 5' RACE reads through MiXCR, storing one row per CDR3 protein. The sample records under 250,000 distinct CDR3 sequences, roughly 8.2% being singletons. Germline V gives CDR1 SNHLY, CDR2 FYNNEI. V gave up 3 bases and J gave up 0 bases, with 11 bases separating them. This CDR3 has 15 amino acids. This clonotype has ten or more counts. What it binds is not known. The clonotype originates from a female donor with ankylosing spondylitis or in good health (not recorded which). Input material: blood, either unsorted or a sorted T cell fraction (not recorded which). The chain recombines TRBV2 with TRBJ1-2, with D possibly TRBD1 on 6 matching bases. The CDR3 here is CASSERGKANYGYTF. The CDR3 nucleotides read TGTGCCAGCAGTGAGAGGGGGAAAGCTAACTATGGCTACACCTTC.